These 9 T cell receptor beta chains originate from one sample sequenced in a study of blood T cell repertoires in COVID-19. The table came from immunoSEQ multiplex PCR; TCRdb's copy has only in-frame clones and leaves some out. This repertoire shows approximately 460,000 clones, about 88% found once; its top ten account for roughly 0.84%. Sequenced material: peripheral blood. The receptors were sampled from a man between 18 and 29 years old with COVID-19, enrolled during active disease.

A remark on this clone: Other DNA sequences in this specimen translate into the identical CDR3. V is TRBV29-1 and J is TRBJ2-7; D is uncertain. This CDR3 is built from 11 residues. The germline V gene has CDR1 SQVTM and CDR2 ANQGSEA. V lost 4 bases and J 3 bases, leaving 7 bases between the germline ends. The CDR3 DNA is TGCAGCGTTGTTGTCAGCTACGAGCAGTACTTC. It codes for CSVVVSYEQYF.

The chain couples TRBV27 to TRBJ2-1, with D tentatively TRBD2 (6 bases). There are 15 residues in the CDR3. The V and J ends lost 2 bases and 4 bases respectively, with 12 bases between them. Germline V CDR1 and CDR2: MNHEY, SMNVEV (reference sequence). CDR3 amino acids: CASSLGVGGYNEQFF. The CDR3 DNA is TGTGCCAGCAGTTTAGGTGTGGGGGGTTACAATGAGCAGTTCTTC.

This chain connects TRBV19 to TRBJ1-5; 8 positions match TRBD1. Germline V CDR1 and CDR2: LNHDA, SQIVND (reference sequence). With 3 bases clipped from V and 4 bases from J, the junction kept 5 bases outside the gene matches. The CDR3 is 15 residues long. CDR3 nucleotides: TGTGCCAGTAGTATTGGGGGACAGGCTAATCAGCCCCAGCATTTT. As protein: CASSIGGQANQPQHF.

The chain links TRBV11-3 to TRBJ2-1; 10 bases are a match to TRBD2. Trimming cost V 5 bases and J 8 bases; bases outside gene matches: 12. This CDR3 has 16 residues. Per germline, CDR1 SGHNT and CDR2 YENEEA. The chain's CDR3 is CASSPNQAGGYHEQFF. As DNA, the CDR3 is TGTGCCAGCAGCCCTAACCAAGCGGGAGGGTACCATGAGCAGTTCTTC. The full variable domain, completed using reference TRBV11-3 and TRBJ2-1, is EAGVVQSPRYKIIEKKQPVAFWCNPISGHNTLYWYLQNLGQGPELLIRYENEEAVDDSQLPKDRFSAERLKGVDSTLKIQPAELGDSAVYLCASSPNQAGGYHEQFFGPGTRLTVL.

The V gene is TRBV10-3, the J gene TRBJ2-1, with TRBD2 matching 8 bases. The CDR3 runs to 13 residues. Germline loops: CDR1 ENHRY, CDR2 SYGVKD. V was clipped by 4 bases and J by 7 bases; unmatched bases: 3. The CDR3 loop is CAISGAGVNEQFF. DNA for the CDR3: TGTGCCATCAGTGGAGCGGGAGTGAATGAGCAGTTCTTC.

This chain links TRBV7-9 with TRBJ1-1; 10 nucleotides agree with TRBD1. CDR1 SEHNR and CDR2 FQNEAQ come from the germline V gene (reference sequence). V lost 5 bases and J lost 5; bases outside the gene matches: 8. The CDR3 length is 15 residues. Here the CDR3 reads CASSRDRGLGTEAFF. The CDR3 coding sequence is TGTGCCAGCAGCCGCGACAGGGGGCTAGGAACTGAAGCTTTCTTT.

The chain has TRBV19 and TRBJ1-4, with 11 bases fitting TRBD1. J was trimmed by 6 bases and V by 5 bases; bases with no gene match: 8. This CDR3 contains 16 residues. Germline V CDR1 and CDR2: LNHDA, SQIVND (reference sequence). CDR3: CASSLGQGDMDEKLFF. For the CDR3, the DNA is TGTGCCAGTAGTTTGGGACAGGGGGATATGGATGAAAAACTGTTTTTT.

The genes are TRBV7-8 and TRBJ2-5, with 12 nucleotides matching TRBD2. Trimming took 3 bases from V and 1 from J; bases not matched to a gene: 9. This CDR3 is built from 18 residues. In germline, CDR1 is SGHVS, CDR2 FQNEAQ. Here the CDR3 reads CASSFRASGRVIQETQYF. CDR3 bases: TGTGCCAGCAGCTTTCGGGCTAGCGGGAGGGTGATCCAAGAGACCCAGTACTTC.

This clone has a single count. The chain uses TRBV7-2 and TRBJ2-7, with 10 nucleotides matching TRBD1. Germline CDR1 is SGHTA and CDR2 is FQGNSA. V dropped 5 bases and J dropped 3; count of bases not matched to a gene: 7. The CDR3 consists of 15 residues. CDR3 sequence: CASSLKDRGIYEQYF. The CDR3 DNA sequence: TGTGCCAGCAGCCTAAAGGACAGGGGGATCTACGAGCAGTACTTC.